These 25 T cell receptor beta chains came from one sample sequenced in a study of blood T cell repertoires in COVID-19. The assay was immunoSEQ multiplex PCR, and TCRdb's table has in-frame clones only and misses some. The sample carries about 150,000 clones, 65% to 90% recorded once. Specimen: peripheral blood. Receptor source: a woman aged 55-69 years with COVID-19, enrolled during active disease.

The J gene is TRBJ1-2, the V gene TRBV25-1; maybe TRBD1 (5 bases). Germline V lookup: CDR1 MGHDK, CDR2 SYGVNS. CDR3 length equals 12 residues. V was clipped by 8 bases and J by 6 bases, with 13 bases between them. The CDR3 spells CASWGGPNGYTF. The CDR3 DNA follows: TGTGCCAGCTGGGGCGGACCCAATGGCTACACCTTC.

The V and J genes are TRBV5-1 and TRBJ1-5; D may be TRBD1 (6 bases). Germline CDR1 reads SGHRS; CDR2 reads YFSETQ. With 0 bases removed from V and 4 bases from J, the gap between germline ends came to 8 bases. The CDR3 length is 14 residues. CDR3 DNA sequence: TGCGCCAGCAGCTTGGGTGACAGGAATCAGCCCCAGCATTTT. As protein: CASSLGDRNQPQHF.

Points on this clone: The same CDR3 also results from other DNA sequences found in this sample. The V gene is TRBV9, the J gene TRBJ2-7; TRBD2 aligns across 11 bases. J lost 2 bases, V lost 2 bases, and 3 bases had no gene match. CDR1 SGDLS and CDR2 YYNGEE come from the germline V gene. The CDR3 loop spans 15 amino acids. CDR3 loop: CASSVGTSGTYEQYF. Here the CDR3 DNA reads TGTGCCAGCAGCGTGGGGACTAGCGGTACCTACGAGCAGTACTTC.

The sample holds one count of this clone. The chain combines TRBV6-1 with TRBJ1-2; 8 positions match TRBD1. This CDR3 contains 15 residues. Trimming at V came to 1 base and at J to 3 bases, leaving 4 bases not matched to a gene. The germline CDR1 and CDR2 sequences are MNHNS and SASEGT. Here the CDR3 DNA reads TGTGCCAGCAGTGAAGGGCCAGGGGGCTACTATGGCTACACCTTC. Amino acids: CASSEGPGGYYGYTF.

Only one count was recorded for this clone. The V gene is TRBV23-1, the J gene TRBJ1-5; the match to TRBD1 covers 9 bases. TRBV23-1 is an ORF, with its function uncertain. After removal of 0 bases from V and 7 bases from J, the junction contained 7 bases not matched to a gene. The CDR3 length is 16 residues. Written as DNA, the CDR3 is TGCGCCAGCAGTCAATCGAGGACAGGGGAGGAGCAGCCCCAGCATTTT. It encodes CASSQSRTGEEQPQHF.

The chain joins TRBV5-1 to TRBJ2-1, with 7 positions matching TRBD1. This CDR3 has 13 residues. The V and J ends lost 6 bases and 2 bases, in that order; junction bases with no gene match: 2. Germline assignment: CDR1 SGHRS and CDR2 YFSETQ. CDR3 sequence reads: CASTGTAYNEQFF. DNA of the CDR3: TGCGCCAGCACCGGGACAGCCTACAATGAGCAGTTCTTC.

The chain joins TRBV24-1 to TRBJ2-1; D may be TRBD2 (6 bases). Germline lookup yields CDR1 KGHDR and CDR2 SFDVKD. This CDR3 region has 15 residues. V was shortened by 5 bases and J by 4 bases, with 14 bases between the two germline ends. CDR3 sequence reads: CATSGPRDSYNEQFF. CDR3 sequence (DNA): TGTGCCACCAGTGGTCCCCGGGACTCTTACAATGAGCAGTTCTTC.

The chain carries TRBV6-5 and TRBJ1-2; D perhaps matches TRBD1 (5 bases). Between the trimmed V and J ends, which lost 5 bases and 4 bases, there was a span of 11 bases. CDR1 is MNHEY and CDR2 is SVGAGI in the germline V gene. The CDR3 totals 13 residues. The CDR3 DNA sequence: TGTGCCAGCAGTCGGGACTCCGTCTATGGCTACACCTTC. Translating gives CASSRDSVYGYTF.

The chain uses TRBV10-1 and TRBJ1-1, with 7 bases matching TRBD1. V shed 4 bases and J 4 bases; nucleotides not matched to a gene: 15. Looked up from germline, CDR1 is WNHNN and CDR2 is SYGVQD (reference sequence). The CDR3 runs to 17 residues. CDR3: CASSARTGMGRGTEAFF. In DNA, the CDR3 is TGCGCCAGCAGTGCAAGGACAGGCATGGGTAGGGGCACTGAAGCTTTCTTT.

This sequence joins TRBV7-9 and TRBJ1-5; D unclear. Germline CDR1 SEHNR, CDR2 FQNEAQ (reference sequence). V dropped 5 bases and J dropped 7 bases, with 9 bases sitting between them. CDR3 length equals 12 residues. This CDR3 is CASSDEGQPQHF. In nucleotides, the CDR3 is TGTGCCAGCAGCGACGAGGGCCAGCCCCAGCATTTT.

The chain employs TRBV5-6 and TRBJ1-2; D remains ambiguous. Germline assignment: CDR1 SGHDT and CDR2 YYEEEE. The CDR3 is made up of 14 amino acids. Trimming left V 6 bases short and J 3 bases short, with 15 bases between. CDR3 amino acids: CASTSEADYYGYTF. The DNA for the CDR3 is TGTGCCAGCACCTCGGAGGCCGACTACTATGGCTACACCTTC.

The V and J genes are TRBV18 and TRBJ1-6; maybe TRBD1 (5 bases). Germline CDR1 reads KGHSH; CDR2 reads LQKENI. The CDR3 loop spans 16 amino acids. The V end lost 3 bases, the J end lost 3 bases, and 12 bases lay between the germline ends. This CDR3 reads CASSPIGAGYNSPLHF. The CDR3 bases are TGTGCCAGCTCACCGATAGGGGCCGGCTATAATTCACCCCTCCACTTT. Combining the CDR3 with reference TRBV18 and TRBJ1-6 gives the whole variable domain NAGVMQNPRHLVRRRGQEARLRCSPMKGHSHVYWYRQLPEEGLKFMVYLQKENIIDESGMPKERFSAEFPKEGPSILRIQQVVRGDSAAYFCASSPIGAGYNSPLHFGNGTRLTVT.

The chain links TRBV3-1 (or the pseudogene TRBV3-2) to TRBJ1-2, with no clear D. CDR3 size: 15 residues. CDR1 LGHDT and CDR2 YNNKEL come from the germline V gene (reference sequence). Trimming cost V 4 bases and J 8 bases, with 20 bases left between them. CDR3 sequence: CASSPTHSSSSGYTF. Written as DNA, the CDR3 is TGTGCCAGCAGCCCGACCCACAGTTCATCTTCGGGCTACACCTTC.

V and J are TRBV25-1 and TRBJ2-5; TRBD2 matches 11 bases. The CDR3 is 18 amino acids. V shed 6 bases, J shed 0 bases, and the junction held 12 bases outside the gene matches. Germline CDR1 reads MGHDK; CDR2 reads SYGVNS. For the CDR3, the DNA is TGTGCCAGCAGCCCCGGTTTAGCGGGAGGGAAGTACCAAGAGACCCAGTACTTC. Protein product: CASSPGLAGGKYQETQYF.

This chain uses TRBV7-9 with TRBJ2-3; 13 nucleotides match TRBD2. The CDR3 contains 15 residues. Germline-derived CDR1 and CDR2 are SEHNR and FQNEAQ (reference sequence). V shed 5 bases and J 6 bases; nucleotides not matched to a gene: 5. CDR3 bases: TGTGCCAGCAGCCCCGGACTAGCGGGAGCCGATACGCAGTATTTT. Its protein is CASSPGLAGADTQYF.

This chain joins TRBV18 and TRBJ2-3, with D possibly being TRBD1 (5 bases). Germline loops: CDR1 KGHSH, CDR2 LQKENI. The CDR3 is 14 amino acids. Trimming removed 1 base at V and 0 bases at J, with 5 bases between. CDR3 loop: CASSPRTSTDTQYF. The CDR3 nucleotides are TGTGCCAGCTCACCACGGACAAGCACAGATACGCAGTATTTT.

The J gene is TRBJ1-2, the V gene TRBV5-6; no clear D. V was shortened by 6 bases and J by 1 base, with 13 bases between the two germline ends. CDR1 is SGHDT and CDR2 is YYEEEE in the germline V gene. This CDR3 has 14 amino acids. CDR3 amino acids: CASTSDAGNYGYTF. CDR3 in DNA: TGTGCCAGCACGTCAGATGCGGGTAACTATGGCTACACCTTC.

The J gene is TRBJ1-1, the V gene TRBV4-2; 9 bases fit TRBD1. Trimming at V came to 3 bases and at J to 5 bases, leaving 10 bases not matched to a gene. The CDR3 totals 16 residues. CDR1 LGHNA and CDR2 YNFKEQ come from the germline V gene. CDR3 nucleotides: TGTGCCAGCAGCCAGACAGGGGGACGGGCTAGAACTGAAGCTTTCTTT. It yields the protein CASSQTGGRARTEAFF.

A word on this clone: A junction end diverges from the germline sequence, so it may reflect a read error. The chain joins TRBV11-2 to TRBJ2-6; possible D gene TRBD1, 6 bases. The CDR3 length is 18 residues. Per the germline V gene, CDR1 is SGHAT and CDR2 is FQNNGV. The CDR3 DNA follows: TGTGCCAGCAGCTCCCCTAACAGGGTCGTCGCTTCGGCCAGCGTCCTGACTTTC. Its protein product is CASSSPNRVVASASVLTF.

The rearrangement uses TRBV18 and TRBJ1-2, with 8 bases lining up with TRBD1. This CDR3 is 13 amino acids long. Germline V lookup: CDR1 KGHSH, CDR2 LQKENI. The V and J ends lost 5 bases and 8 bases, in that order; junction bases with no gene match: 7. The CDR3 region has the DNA TGTGCCAGCTCAGGGGACAGGCCAGGAGGCTACACCTTC. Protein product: CASSGDRPGGYTF.

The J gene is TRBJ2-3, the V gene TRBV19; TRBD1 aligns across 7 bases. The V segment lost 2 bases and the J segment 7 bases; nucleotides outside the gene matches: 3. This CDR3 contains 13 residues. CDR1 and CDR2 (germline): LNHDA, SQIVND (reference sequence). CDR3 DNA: TGTGCCAGTAGTATAAGGGGGCCTTATACGCAGTATTTT. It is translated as CASSIRGPYTQYF.

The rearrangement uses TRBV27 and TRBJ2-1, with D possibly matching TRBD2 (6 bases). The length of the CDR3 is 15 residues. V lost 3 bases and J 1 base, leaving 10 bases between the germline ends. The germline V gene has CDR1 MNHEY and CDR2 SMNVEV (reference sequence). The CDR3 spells CASSFRRESYNEQFF. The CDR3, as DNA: TGTGCCAGCAGTTTTCGTCGGGAGTCCTACAATGAGCAGTTCTTC.

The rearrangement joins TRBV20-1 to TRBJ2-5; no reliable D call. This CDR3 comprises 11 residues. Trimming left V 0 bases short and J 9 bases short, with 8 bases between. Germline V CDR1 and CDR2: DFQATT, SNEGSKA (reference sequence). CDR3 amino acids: CSARDIGPQYF. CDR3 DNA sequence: TGCAGTGCTAGAGATATTGGGCCCCAGTACTTC.

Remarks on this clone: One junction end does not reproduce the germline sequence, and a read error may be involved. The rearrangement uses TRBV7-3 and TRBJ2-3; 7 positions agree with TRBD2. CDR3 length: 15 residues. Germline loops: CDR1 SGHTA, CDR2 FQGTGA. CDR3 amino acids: CASSLSGGSTDTQYF. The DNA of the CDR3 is TGTGCCAGCAGCTTATCGGGCGGGAGCACCGATACGCAGTATTTT.

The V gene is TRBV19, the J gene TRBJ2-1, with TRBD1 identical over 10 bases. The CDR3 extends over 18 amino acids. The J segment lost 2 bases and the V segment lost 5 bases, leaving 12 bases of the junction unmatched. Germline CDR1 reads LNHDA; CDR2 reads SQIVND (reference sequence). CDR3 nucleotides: TGTGCCAGTAGTCTCTCAGGGACAGGGGACTATCCCTACAATGAGCAGTTCTTC. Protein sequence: CASSLSGTGDYPYNEQFF.